This record looks at one TCR beta chain sequence and its context. Its specificity is unknown. The sample comes from a study of cytomegalovirus exposure and HLA in healthy donors. PCR was performed using 60 Vbeta and 13 Jbeta primers. Assay used: immunoSEQ multiplex PCR; TCRdb lists only in-frame clones, some missing. The sample lists a few hundred thousand clones, over 80% occurring once. Study outcomes and limitations: For most TCR sequences rarity was the rule, although some public TCRs occurred in many donors.

The sequence was collected from a woman between 50 and 59 years old in good health and CMV-seropositive. The sequencing input was PBMCs.

CDR3 coding DNA: TGTGCCAGCTCACCACGACGGGGCGACAGGGTCAATAGCAACTATGGCTACACCTTC. It encodes CASSPRRGDRVNSNYGYTF. This chain uses TRBV18 with TRBJ1-2; 7 bases agree with TRBD1. The CDR3 extends over 19 amino acids. V trimming: 1 base; J trimming: 2 bases; junction bases outside the gene matches: 16. The germline gives CDR1 KGHSH, CDR2 LQKENI.